This T cell receptor (beta chain) was found in a study of cytomegalovirus exposure and HLA in healthy donors. Notes on the study in general: Reported findings show TCR beta sequences accurately forecast HLA-A and HLA-B alleles in most subjects. A further, later analysis showed that HLA-associated TCR beta chains (compared with equally common others) were more clonally expanded.

V lost 0 bases, J lost 4 bases, and 9 bases stayed unmatched. The germline gives CDR1 SGHNT, CDR2 YYREEE (reference sequence). This CDR3 comprises 16 residues. PCR amplification relied on 60 Vbeta primers (plus 13 Jbeta primers). Here immunoSEQ multiplex PCR was the method, and the copy in TCRdb shows in-frame clones only, minus some. The listing contains just over 80,000 clones. Remarks on this clone: Antigen unknown.

This sequence was found in a woman under 40 in good health and CMV-seronegative. Source material: PBMCs. The gene calls are TRBV5-4 and TRBJ2-5; 7 nucleotides align to TRBD2. CDR3 region: CASSLAGGSPGETQYF. Written as DNA, the CDR3 is TGTGCCAGCAGCTTGGCGGGCGGGAGCCCCGGAGAGACCCAGTACTTC.